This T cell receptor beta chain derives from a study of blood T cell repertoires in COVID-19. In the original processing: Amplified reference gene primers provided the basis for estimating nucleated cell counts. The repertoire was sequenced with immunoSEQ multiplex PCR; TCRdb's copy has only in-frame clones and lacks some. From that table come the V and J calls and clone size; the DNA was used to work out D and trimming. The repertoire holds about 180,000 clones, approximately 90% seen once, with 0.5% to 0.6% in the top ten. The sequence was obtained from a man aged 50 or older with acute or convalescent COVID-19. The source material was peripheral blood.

Written as DNA, the CDR3 is TGTGCCAGCAGCCATACAGGGCTCGAACTCACCTTC. Amino acid sequence: CASSHTGLELTF. V is TRBV7-3 and J is TRBJ1-2; tentative D call: TRBD1 (6 bases). This CDR3 region has 12 residues. CDR1 and CDR2 (germline): SGHTA, FQGTGA. V shed 5 bases and J shed 13 bases, with 17 bases lying between them.